These T cell receptor beta chains were read from a single sample in a study of tumor and adjacent non-tumor tissue in lung cancer. TCRdb re-derived calls from the multiplex PCR reads in MiXCR, one entry per CDR3 protein. This repertoire shows roughly 200,000 distinct CDR3 sequences, about two thirds found once; its top ten account for almost 25%. Sequencing used lung tumor tissue. The receptors shown here come from a man in his sixties with non-small cell lung cancer. The CDR3 runs from the conserved cysteine through the conserved F or W. A D gene is named only where the DNA matches it firmly. The size of a clone is reported for some rows only, either as once, few or many, or as a class for expanded clones.

.	TRBV20-1	TRBJ2-3	.	CSARDQLGDGQPQYF	TGCAGTGCTAGAGATCAACTGGGGGATGGGCAGCCCCAGTATTTT
.	TRBV11-1	TRBJ2-7	.	CVSKGYEDERYF	TGTGTCAGTAAGGGGTACGAGGACGAGCGGTACTTC
few	TRBV1	TRBJ2-7	.	CTSSQELGLACYEQYF	TGCACCAGCAGCCAAGAATTGGGACTAGCGTGCTACGAGCAGTACTTC
once	TRBV20-1	TRBJ1-1	.	CSASYPGQWKGNTEALF	TGCAGTGCTTCTTACCCGGGCCAGTGGAAGGGGAACACTGAAGCTCTCTTT
.	TRBV7-3	TRBJ2-7	.	CASSLGPGVGYEQYF	TGTGCCAGCAGCTTAGGTCCGGGAGTAGGTTACGAGCAGTACTTC
many	TRBV11-2	TRBJ1-1	.	CASSFSGTSYNTEAFF	TGTGCCAGCAGCTTCTCGGGTACCTCTTACAACACTGAAGCTTTCTTT
.	TRBV12-3/TRBV12-4	TRBJ1-4	.	CASSRGRGKLSF	TGTGCCAGCAGCCGCGGCAGAGGGAAACTGTCCTTT
.	TRBV11-2	TRBJ2-1	.	CAGRRVGGYNEQFF	TGTGCCGGCAGGCGGGTAGGAGGCTACAATGAGCAGTTCTTC
.	TRBV13	TRBJ2-3	.	CASSLRGRTETQYF	TGTGCCAGCAGCTTGAGGGGCAGGACGGAAACGCAGTATTTT
many	TRBV7-8	TRBJ1-1	.	CASSRRFGDRVEAFF	TGTGCCAGTAGTCGTAGATTCGGGGATCGAGTTGAAGCTTTCTTT
.	TRBV15	TRBJ1-1	.	CTTSRDRGKAFF	TGTACCACCAGCAGAGATCGGGGGAAAGCTTTCTTT
.	TRBV11-3	TRBJ1-4	.	CASNSTYNEKLFF	TGTGCCAGCAACTCGACCTATAATGAAAAACTGTTTTTT
.	TRBV12-3/TRBV12-4	TRBJ2-6	.	CASKPPGTGANVLSF	TGTGCTAGCAAGCCCCCGGGAACTGGGGCCAACGTCCTGAGTTTC
.	TRBV6-1	TRBJ1-6	.	CASKGRGQTQPLHF	TGTGCCAGTAAGGGTAGGGGACAAACCCAACCCCTCCACTTT
.	TRBV5-1	TRBJ2-5	.	CASGANQETQYF	TGCGCCAGCGGAGCCAACCAAGAGACCCAGTATTTC
few	TRBV20-1	TRBJ2-1	.	CSAPDPSQGANEQFF	TGCAGTGCCCCAGACCCCAGCCAAGGTGCCAATGAGCAGTTCTTC
.	TRBV11-3	TRBJ2-1	TRBD2	CASNLVGTIGRKKQFF	TGTGCCAGCAACTTAGTTGGGACTATCGGAAGGAAGAAGCAGTTCTTC
.	TRBV11-2	TRBJ1-1	TRBD1	CASSPTGFTKAFF	TGTGCCAGTAGTCCGACAGGGTTCACTAAAGCTTTCTTT
.	TRBV6-5	TRBJ1-1	.	CSSSKGPSRTEAFF	TGTTCCAGCAGTAAGGGACCCAGCCGCACTGAAGCTTTCTTT
.	TRBV28	TRBJ1-5	.	CASSPGIPGEPQHF	TGTGCCAGCAGTCCAGGGATTCCCGGGGAGCCCCAGCATTTT
.	TRBV4-3	TRBJ2-7	TRBD1	CASSQDDRGLYEHYF	TGCGCCAGCAGCCAAGACGACAGGGGGCTTTACGAGCACTACTTC
.	TRBV28	TRBJ1-2	.	CANSRETGSYGYTF	TGTGCCAACAGTCGAGAAACAGGAAGCTATGGCTACACCTTC
.	TRBV28	TRBJ2-1	.	CASRPLGDSYNEQFF	TGTGCCAGCAGACCCCTTGGGGACTCCTACAATGAGCAGTTCTTC
.	TRBV20-1	TRBJ1-3	.	CSALGDRRANTIYF	TGCAGTGCTCTGGGAGACAGGCGGGCAAACACCATATATTTT
.	TRBV20-1	TRBJ1-1	.	CSARSGAGTEAFF	TGCAGTGCTAGGTCAGGGGCCGGGACTGAAGCTTTCTTT
few	TRBV20-1	TRBJ1-4	.	CSAREGRAREKLFF	TGCAGTGCTAGAGAGGGCAGGGCGCGGGAAAAACTGTTTTTT
.	TRBV7-3	TRBJ2-1	.	CASSIGSNNEQFF	TGTGCCAGCAGCATAGGCTCCAACAATGAGCAGTTCTTC
.	TRBV11-1	TRBJ2-1	TRBD2	CASGLSRLAVGNNELFF	TGTGCCAGCGGCTTATCTCGGCTAGCGGTAGGCAACAATGAGCTGTTCTTC
.	TRBV20-1	TRBJ2-2	TRBD2	CSASGLAGLGSTGELFF	TGCAGTGCCTCGGGACTAGCGGGATTGGGGAGCACCGGGGAGCTGTTTTTT
.	TRBV20-1	TRBJ2-1	TRBD2	CSASLSSGRWNELFF	TGCAGTGCTAGTCTAAGTAGCGGGAGGTGGAATGAGCTGTTCTTC
few	TRBV29-1	TRBJ2-7	TRBD2	CSVTPRGDYEQYF	TGCAGCGTCACCCCTCGGGGGGACTACGAGCAGTACTTC
.	TRBV4-2	TRBJ2-7	TRBD2	CASSQVGREHEQYF	TGTGCCAGCAGCCAAGTGGGGCGGGAGCACGAGCAGTACTTC
.	TRBV6-2/TRBV6-3	TRBJ2-7	.	CASSRSRGISYEQYF	TGTGCCAGCAGTAGATCGAGGGGTATCTCCTACGAGCAGTACTTC
many	TRBV12-3/TRBV12-4	TRBJ2-2	.	CASSFSGSTGELFF	TGTGCCAGCAGTTTCTCAGGGTCCACCGGGGAGCTGTTTTTT
.	TRBV20-1	TRBJ2-5	.	CSARDLTSRGRNKETQYF	TGCAGTGCTAGAGATCTTACTAGCCGGGGCCGTAATAAAGAGACCCAGTACTTC
.	TRBV11-2	TRBJ1-4	.	CATSLEPGNERLFF	TGTGCCACCAGCTTAGAGCCAGGCAATGAAAGACTGTTTTTT
.	TRBV29-1	TRBJ1-1	.	CRVEMGGTTNTEAFF	TGCAGAGTTGAAATGGGGGGGACGACTAACACTGAAGCTTTCTTT
.	TRBV12-3/TRBV12-4	TRBJ1-4	.	CVRSLRGLGNEKLFF	TGTGTCAGAAGTTTACGGGGGCTTGGGAATGAAAAACTGTTTTTT
many	TRBV20-1	TRBJ1-4	.	CSARGGSRDREKLFF	TGCAGTGCTAGAGGGGGGTCCAGGGATCGTGAAAAACTGTTTTTT